This T cell receptor beta chain was retrieved from a study of T cell responses to AZD1222 COVID-19 vaccine. Findings and limits, study-wide: White British ancestry dominated among donors, who included more females, and clonal diversity was possibly underestimated. Repertoires were sampled only after the peak T cell response. Spike-specific TCR breadth and depth went up after people got two AZD1222 doses. Among vaccine-associated CD4 TCRs, coverage spanned spike, with dominance at 160-218 and 743-854.

As to this clone: Antigen: not known. Sequence at one end of the junction differs from germline and may be a read error.

Clones were read by immunoSEQ multiplex PCR, and TCRdb kept only the in-frame ones, dropping some. The data show about 86,000 clones, over 85% seen once. The CDR3 runs to 19 residues. This specimen was peripheral blood, taken on day 0 of AZD1222 vaccination. The V gene is TRBV23-1, the J gene TRBJ2-5; 12 nucleotides align to TRBD2. TRBV23-1 is recorded as an ORF, its role being uncertain. This TCR came from an adult in good health. The CDR3 DNA follows: TGCGCCAGCAGCCGGACTAGCGGGACTCCTCAACCCGGCCAAAAGACCCAGTACTTC. This codes for CASSRTSGTPQPGQKTQYF.